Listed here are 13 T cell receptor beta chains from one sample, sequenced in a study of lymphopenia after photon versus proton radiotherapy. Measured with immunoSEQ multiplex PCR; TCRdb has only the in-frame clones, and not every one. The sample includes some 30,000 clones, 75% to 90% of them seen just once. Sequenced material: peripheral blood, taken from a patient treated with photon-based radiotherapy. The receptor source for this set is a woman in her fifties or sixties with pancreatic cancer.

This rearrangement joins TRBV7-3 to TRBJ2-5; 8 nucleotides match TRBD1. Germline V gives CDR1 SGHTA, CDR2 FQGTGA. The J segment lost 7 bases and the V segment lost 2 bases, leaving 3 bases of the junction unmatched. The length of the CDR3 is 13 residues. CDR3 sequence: CASSLPGGGTQYF. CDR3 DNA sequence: TGTGCCAGCAGCTTACCAGGGGGCGGGACCCAGTACTTC. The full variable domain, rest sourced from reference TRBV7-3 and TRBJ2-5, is GAGVSQTPSNKVTEKGKYVELRCDPISGHTALYWYRQSLGQGPEFLIYFQGTGAADDSGLPNDRFFAVRPEGSVSTLKIQRTERGDSAVYLCASSLPGGGTQYFGPGTRLLVL.

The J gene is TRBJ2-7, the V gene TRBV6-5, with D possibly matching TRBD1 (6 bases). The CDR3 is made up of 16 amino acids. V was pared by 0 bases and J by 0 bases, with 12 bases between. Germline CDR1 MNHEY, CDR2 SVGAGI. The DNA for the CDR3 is TGTGCCAGCAGTTACTCCGCGAGCAGGGGCTCCTACGAGCAGTACTTC. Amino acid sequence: CASSYSASRGSYEQYF.

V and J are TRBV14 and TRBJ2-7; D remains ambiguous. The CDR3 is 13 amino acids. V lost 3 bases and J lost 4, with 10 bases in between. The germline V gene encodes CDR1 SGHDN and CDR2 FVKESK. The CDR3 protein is CASSQPFEYEQYF. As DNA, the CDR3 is TGTGCCAGCAGCCAGCCATTTGAGTACGAGCAGTACTTC. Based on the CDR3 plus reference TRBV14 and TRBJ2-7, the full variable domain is EAGVTQFPSHSVIEKGQTVTLRCDPISGHDNLYWYRRVMGKEIKFLLHFVKESKQDESGMPNNRFLAERTGGTYSTLKVQPAELEDSGVYFCASSQPFEYEQYFGPGTRLTVT.

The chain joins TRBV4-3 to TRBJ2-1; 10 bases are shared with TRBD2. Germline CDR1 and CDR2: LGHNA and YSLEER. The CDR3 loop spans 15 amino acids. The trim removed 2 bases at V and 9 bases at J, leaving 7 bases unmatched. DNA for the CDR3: TGCGCCAGCAGCCAAAGGCTAGCGGGAGAGGCTGAGCAGTTCTTC. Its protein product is CASSQRLAGEAEQFF.

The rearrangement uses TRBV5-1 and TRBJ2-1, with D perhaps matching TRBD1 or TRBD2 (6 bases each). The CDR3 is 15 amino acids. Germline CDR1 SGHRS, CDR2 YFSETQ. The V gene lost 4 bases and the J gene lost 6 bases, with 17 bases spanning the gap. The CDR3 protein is CASSQGTGSTNEQFF. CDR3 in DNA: TGCGCCAGCAGCCAGGGGACTGGCAGTACCAATGAGCAGTTCTTC.

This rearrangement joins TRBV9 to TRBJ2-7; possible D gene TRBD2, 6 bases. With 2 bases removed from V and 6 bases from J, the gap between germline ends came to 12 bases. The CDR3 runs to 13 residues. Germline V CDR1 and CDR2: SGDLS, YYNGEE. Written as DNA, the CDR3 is TGTGCCAGCAGCGTGAGGGTGGAGGGCGAGCAGTACTTC. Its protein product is CASSVRVEGEQYF.

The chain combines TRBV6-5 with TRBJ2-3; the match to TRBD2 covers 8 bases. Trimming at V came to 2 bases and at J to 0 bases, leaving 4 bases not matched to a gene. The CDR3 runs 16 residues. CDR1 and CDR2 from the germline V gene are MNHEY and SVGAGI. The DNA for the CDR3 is TGTGCCAGCAGTTACACGGGGGGGTCTAGCACAGATACGCAGTATTTT. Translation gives CASSYTGGSSTDTQYF.

CDR3 sequence reads: CASSLPLPGSEQYF. CDR3 in DNA: TGTGCCAGCAGCCTACCCCTTCCCGGGTCAGAGCAGTACTTC. The J gene is TRBJ2-7, the V gene TRBV7-9; no definite D call. This CDR3 comprises 14 residues. From germline, CDR1 is SEHNR and CDR2 FQNEAQ (reference sequence). V was pared by 5 bases and J by 7 bases, with 18 bases between.

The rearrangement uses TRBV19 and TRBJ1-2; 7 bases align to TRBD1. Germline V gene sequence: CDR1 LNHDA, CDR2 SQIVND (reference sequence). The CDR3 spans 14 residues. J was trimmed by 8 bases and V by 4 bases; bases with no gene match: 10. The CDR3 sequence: CASSSRQGQAGYTF. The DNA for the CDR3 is TGTGCCAGTAGTAGCAGACAGGGTCAAGCCGGCTACACCTTC. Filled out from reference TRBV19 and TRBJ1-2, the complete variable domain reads DGGITQSPKYLFRKEGQNVTLSCEQNLNHDAMYWYRQDPGQGLRLIYYSQIVNDFQKGDIAEGYSVSREKKESFPLTVTSAQKNPTAFYLCASSSRQGQAGYTFGSGTRLTVV.

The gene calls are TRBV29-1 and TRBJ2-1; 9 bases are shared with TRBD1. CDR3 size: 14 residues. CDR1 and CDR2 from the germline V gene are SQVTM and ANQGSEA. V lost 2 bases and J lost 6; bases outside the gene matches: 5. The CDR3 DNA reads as TGCAGCGTTGAAATGGGACAGGGAAGCAATGAGCAGTTCTTC. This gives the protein CSVEMGQGSNEQFF.

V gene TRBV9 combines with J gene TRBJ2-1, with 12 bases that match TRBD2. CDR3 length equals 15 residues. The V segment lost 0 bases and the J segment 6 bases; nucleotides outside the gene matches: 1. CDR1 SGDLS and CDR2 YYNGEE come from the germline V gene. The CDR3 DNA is TGTGCCAGCAGCGTAGGGGGACTAGCGGGCAATGAGCAGTTCTTC. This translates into CASSVGGLAGNEQFF. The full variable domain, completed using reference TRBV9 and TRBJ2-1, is DSGVTQTPKHLITATGQRVTLRCSPRSGDLSVYWYQQSLDQGLQFLIQYYNGEERAKGNILERFSAQQFPDLHSELNLSSLELGDSALYFCASSVGGLAGNEQFFGPGTRLTVL.

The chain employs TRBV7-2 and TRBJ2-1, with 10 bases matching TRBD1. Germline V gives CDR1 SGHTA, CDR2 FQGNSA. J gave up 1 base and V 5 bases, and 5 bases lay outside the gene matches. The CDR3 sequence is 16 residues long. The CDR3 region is CASSDPGQGSYNEQFF. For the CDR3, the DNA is TGTGCCAGCAGCGACCCGGGACAGGGGTCCTACAATGAGCAGTTCTTC.

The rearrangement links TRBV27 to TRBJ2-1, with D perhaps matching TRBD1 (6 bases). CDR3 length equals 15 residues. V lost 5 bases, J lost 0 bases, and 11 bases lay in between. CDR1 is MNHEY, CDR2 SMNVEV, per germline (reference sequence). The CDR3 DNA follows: TGTGCCAGCAGTGTCGACAGGAGCTCCTACAATGAGCAGTTCTTC. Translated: CASSVDRSSYNEQFF.